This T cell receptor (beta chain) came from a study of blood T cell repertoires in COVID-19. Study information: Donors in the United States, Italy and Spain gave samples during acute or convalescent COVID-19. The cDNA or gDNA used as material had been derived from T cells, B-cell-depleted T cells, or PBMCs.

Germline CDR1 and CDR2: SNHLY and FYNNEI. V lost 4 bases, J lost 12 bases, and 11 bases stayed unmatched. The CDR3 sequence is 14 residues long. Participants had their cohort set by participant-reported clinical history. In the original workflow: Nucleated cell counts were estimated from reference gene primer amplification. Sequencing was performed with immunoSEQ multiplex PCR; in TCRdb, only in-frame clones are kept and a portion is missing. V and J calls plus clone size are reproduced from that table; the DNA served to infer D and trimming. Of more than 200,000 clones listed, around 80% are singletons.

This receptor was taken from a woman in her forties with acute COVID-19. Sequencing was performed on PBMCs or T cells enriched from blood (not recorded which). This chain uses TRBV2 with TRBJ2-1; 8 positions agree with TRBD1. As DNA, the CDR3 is TGTGCCAGCAGTGCCGGACAGGCCGGACAGGGGCAGTTCTTC. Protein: CASSAGQAGQGQFF.